This TCR beta chain was observed in a study of blood T cell repertoires in COVID-19. At the level of the study: Donors in the United States, Italy and Spain gave samples during acute or convalescent COVID-19. In each case, the material was cDNA or gDNA derived from T cells, B-cell-depleted T cells, or PBMCs.

The germline gives CDR1 MGHRA, CDR2 YSYEKL. The ends lost 2 bases at V and 4 bases at J; junction bases unmatched: 4. The CDR3 consists of 15 residues. Measured with immunoSEQ multiplex PCR; TCRdb has only the in-frame clones, and not every one. The repertoire holds approximately 220,000 clones, with 80% to 90% as singletons. V and J are TRBV4-1 and TRBJ2-7, with 11 bases lining up with TRBD1. The receptor was isolated from a man aged 25 to 40 who had recovered from COVID-19. Sequences were obtained from PBMCs or T cells enriched from blood (not recorded which). The CDR3 spells CASSQPGQGEYEQYF. The CDR3 nucleotides read TGCGCCAGCAGCCAACCGGGACAGGGGGAGTACGAGCAGTACTTC.